This T cell receptor beta chain was documented in a study of molecular identifiers for immune sequencing clone quantification. Study-level findings and limits: Should identical TCR molecules share a barcode, the sizes of highly expanded clones could be underestimated.

CD8+CD4-CCR7+CD45RA+ cells were sorted as naive CD8 T cells. On this clonotype: The target antigen is unknown.

Preparation of the bulk TCR libraries relied on previously described methods and listed TCR primers. One entry per CDR3 protein results from TCRdb running MiXCR on the PCR reads. The sample lists roughly 86,000 distinct CDR3 sequences; around 20% were seen once. This TCR came from a human donor in good health. Some libraries in this study had Jurkat cell RNA spiked in. Sequencing was carried out using naive CD8+ T cells from blood, with Jurkat cell RNA spiked in. The subset is: FACS-sorted CD8+CD4-CCR7+CD45RA+ naive T cells.

The DNA for the CDR3 is TGCAGCGTTCGCCTCCTAGGACTAGCAGGAGTACGCTCCTACAATGAGCAGTTCTTC. Encoded protein: CSVRLLGLAGVRSYNEQFF. J is TRBJ2-1 and V is TRBV29-1, with 8 bases identical to TRBD2. Trimming took 5 bases from V and 0 from J; bases not matched to a gene: 18. The CDR3 length is 19 residues. CDR1 and CDR2 from the germline V gene are SQVTM and ANQGSEA.